A selection of T cell receptor beta chains follows, all from one sample in a study of blood T cell repertoires in COVID-19. Produced via immunoSEQ multiplex PCR; TCRdb's table is partial and in-frame only. The data hold about 220,000 clones, with 80% to 85% observed a single time. Sequencing was done on a sample of peripheral blood. These TCRs come from a woman in her twenties or thirties who had recovered from COVID-19. Both conserved end residues are part of each CDR3. Fields, in order: V gene, clone size, D gene, J gene, CDR3 DNA, CDR3 protein. A D gene is named only where the DNA matches it firmly. Expanded clones get a size class; other rows say once, few or many, or leave the size out.

TRBV7-2	-	-	TRBJ1-1	TGTGCCAGCAGCCTCTCCTTGGGCGAGTACACTGAAGCTTTCTTT	CASSLSLGEYTEAFF
TRBV28	-	TRBD2	TRBJ2-7	TGTGCCAGCAAAGCGGGAGGGCGGAACGAGCAGTACTTC	CASKAGGRNEQYF
TRBV5-5	-	TRBD1	TRBJ2-2	TGTGCCAGCAGCGGACTACAGGGGGCTGGCGGGGAGCTGTTTTTT	CASSGLQGAGGELFF
TRBV24-1	-	-	TRBJ1-5	TGTGCCACCAGTAGCTTCAGGGTCTCCCTTAGCAATCAACCCCAGCATTTT	CATSSFRVSLSNQPQHF
TRBV7-9	-	-	TRBJ2-5	TGTGCCAGCAGCTTAGGCGGACACCACCAAGAGACCCAGTACTTC	CASSLGGHHQETQYF
TRBV4-1	-	TRBD2	TRBJ2-4	TGCGCCAGCAGCCTGAAGTACAGCGGGATTGGCAAAAACATTCAGTACTTC	CASSLKYSGIGKNIQYF
TRBV2	once	TRBD1	TRBJ2-2	TGTGCCAGCACAGGGACAGACACCGGGGAGCTGTTTTTT	CASTGTDTGELFF
TRBV30	many	-	TRBJ1-1	TGTGCCTGGAAGGACAGTCCTGGGGACACTGAAGCTTTCTTT	CAWKDSPGDTEAFF
TRBV3-1/TRBV3-2	-	-	TRBJ1-1	TGTGCCAGCAGCCAAGGGGCAGGTTTCACTCGCACTGAAGCTTTCTTT	CASSQGAGFTRTEAFF
TRBV19	-	TRBD1	TRBJ1-5	TGTGCCAGTAACCTCTCCGGGACAGGTAGACAGCCCCAGCATTTT	CASNLSGTGRQPQHF
TRBV18	-	-	TRBJ1-1	TGTGCCAGCTCACCACCGGTTCAGGCCAGTACTGAAGCTTTCTTT	CASSPPVQASTEAFF
TRBV4-1	few	TRBD2	TRBJ2-5	TGCGCCAGCGCCTGGACTAGCGGGAGGGCTGAGGGGGAGACCCAGTACTTC	CASAWTSGRAEGETQYF
TRBV5-1	-	TRBD2	TRBJ2-1	TGCGCCAGCAGCGGAGGACTAGCGGGCCAAACCTACAATGAGCAGTTCTTC	CASSGGLAGQTYNEQFF
TRBV30	-	TRBD1	TRBJ1-6	TGTGCCTGGAAGGGACAGGGAAATTCACCCCTCCACTTT	CAWKGQGNSPLHF
TRBV11-2	-	-	TRBJ1-2	TGTGCCAGCAGCTTAGACTCTGCTAACTATGGCTACACCTTC	CASSLDSANYGYTF
TRBV10-3	few	-	TRBJ1-2	TGTGCCATCAGTGACGCTATCTATGGCTACACCTTC	CAISDAIYGYTF
TRBV5-1	-	TRBD1	TRBJ2-5	TGCGCCAGCAGCTTGGGGCGACAGGGGGAGACCCAGTACTTC	CASSLGRQGETQYF
TRBV25-1	-	TRBD1	TRBJ1-2	TGTGCCAGCAGTGATTGGGACAGGGAGCGTGGCTACACCTTC	CASSDWDRERGYTF
TRBV9	few	-	TRBJ1-1	TGTGCCAGCAGCGGATACAGGGATAGTTATGGGATCCCTGAAGCTTTCTTT	CASSGYRDSYGIPEAFF
TRBV10-1	-	-	TRBJ2-4	TGCGCCAGCAGTGGAGGGGGGGCGAGGAACATTCAGTACTTC	CASSGGGARNIQYF
TRBV29-1	-	-	TRBJ2-3	TGCAGCGTTGAAGATTGGATAGGGGATTTTATAGATACGCAGTATTTT	CSVEDWIGDFIDTQYF
TRBV9	-	-	TRBJ1-2	TGTGCCAGCAGCGAAGGGGTCCGCTACACCTTC	CASSEGVRYTF
TRBV30	-	TRBD1	TRBJ2-4	TGTGCCTGGAGTGCGACAGGGGTTTTCCAAAACATTCAGTACTTC	CAWSATGVFQNIQYF
TRBV5-6	-	TRBD2	TRBJ2-3	TGTGCCAGCAGCTTAAGAGCGGGACCTGATACGCAGTATTTT	CASSLRAGPDTQYF
TRBV28	few	-	TRBJ2-3	TGTGCCAGCAGTTTATGGCAGATCACAGATACGCAGTATTTT	CASSLWQITDTQYF
TRBV12-5	-	TRBD2	TRBJ2-3	TGTGCTAGTGGTTCCCCAGCGGGAGTTAGCCCCACTAGCACAGATACGCAGTATTTT	CASGSPAGVSPTSTDTQYF
TRBV5-5	-	TRBD2	TRBJ2-3	TGTGCCAGCAGCTTGGAGGTAGCGGGAGAGTACACAGATACGCAGTATTTT	CASSLEVAGEYTDTQYF
TRBV28	-	TRBD1	TRBJ1-6	TGTGCCAGCACCTTACTTACCGGGACAGGGCATTCACCCCTCCACTTT	CASTLLTGTGHSPLHF
TRBV3-1/TRBV3-2	once	TRBD1	TRBJ1-2	TGTGCCAGCAGCCTTCGTGGGGGGACAGGCGCTAACTATGGCTACACCTTC	CASSLRGGTGANYGYTF
TRBV2	-	-	TRBJ2-3	TGTGCCAGCAGTGATTTTCAGGGACTAGATACGCAGTATTTT	CASSDFQGLDTQYF
TRBV5-1	-	TRBD2	TRBJ2-7	TGCGCCAGTAATACGGGGACTAGCGGGTTCCCCTCCTACGAGCAGTACTTC	CASNTGTSGFPSYEQYF
TRBV27	-	-	TRBJ2-5	TGTGCCAGCAGTTTAGGCCTGTCTGCCCAGTACTTC	CASSLGLSAQYF
TRBV10-1	-	-	TRBJ2-3	TGCGCCAGCAGTACAGGCATAGATACGCAGTATTTT	CASSTGIDTQYF
TRBV28	-	TRBD1	TRBJ1-1	TGTGCCGCAATAACAGGGGCGCTTACTGAAGCTTTCTTT	CAAITGALTEAFF
TRBV4-1	-	-	TRBJ2-7	TGCGCCAGCAGCCAAGACGAGTCAGGGGACGAGCAGTACTTC	CASSQDESGDEQYF
TRBV4-2	-	-	TRBJ2-3	TGTGCCAGCAGCCAGGACCTAGGAGGTGTTAGGCATACGCAGTATTTT	CASSQDLGGVRHTQYF
TRBV7-3	-	TRBD1	TRBJ1-2	TGTGCCAGCAGGCGGACAGGGAGCGCGGTGGACTATGGCTACACCTTC	CASRRTGSAVDYGYTF
TRBV2	-	TRBD2	TRBJ2-4	TGTGCCAGCAGACTAGCGGTAGCCAAAAACATTCAGTACTTC	CASRLAVAKNIQYF
TRBV25-1	-	TRBD1	TRBJ1-2	TGTGCCAGCCTGGACAGGGTTGATGGCTACACCTTC	CASLDRVDGYTF
TRBV11-2	-	-	TRBJ2-5	TGTGCCAGCAGCTTAGGGCGACAGGCCCTTTCCATGGCCCAGTACTTC	CASSLGRQALSMAQYF
TRBV15	-	TRBD1	TRBJ1-1	TGTGCCACCAGCAGAGATCAGGGGGCGTCCACTGAAGCTTTCTTT	CATSRDQGASTEAFF
TRBV7-9	few	-	TRBJ1-6	TGTGCCAGCAGGACCGGAGTCCTTTTACCCCTCCACTTT	CASRTGVLLPLHF
TRBV4-1	-	TRBD1	TRBJ2-2	TGCGCCAGCAGTCGCCAGGGGGCGCTTAATACCGGGGAGCTGTTTTTT	CASSRQGALNTGELFF
TRBV29-1	few	TRBD1	TRBJ1-1	TGCAGCGTTGTCCCAGGGGGAGGAACTGAAGCTTTCTTT	CSVVPGGGTEAFF
TRBV4-1	-	TRBD2	TRBJ2-5	TGCGCCAGCAGCCAAGAGCGGGGGGGAGGGAAAGAGACCCAGTACTTC	CASSQERGGGKETQYF
TRBV12-3/TRBV12-4	-	-	TRBJ2-7	TGTGCCAGCAGCCCAGCGGACTCCTACGAGCAGTACTTC	CASSPADSYEQYF
TRBV30	once	TRBD1	TRBJ1-4	TGTGCCTGGAATCCCGGGACAGGGGCGACTAATGAAAAACTGTTTTTT	CAWNPGTGATNEKLFF